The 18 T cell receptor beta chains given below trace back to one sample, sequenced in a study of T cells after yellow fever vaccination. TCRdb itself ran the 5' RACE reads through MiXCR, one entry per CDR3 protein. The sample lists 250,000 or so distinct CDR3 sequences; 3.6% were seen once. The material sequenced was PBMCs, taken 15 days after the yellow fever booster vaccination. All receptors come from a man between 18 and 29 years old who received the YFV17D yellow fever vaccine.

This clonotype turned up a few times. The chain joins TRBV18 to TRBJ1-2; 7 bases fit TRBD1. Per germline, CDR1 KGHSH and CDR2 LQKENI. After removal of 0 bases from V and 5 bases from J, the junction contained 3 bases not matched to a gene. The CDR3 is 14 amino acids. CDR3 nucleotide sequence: TGTGCCAGCTCACCACCGGCAGGGGGGTATGGCTACACCTTC. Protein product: CASSPPAGGYGYTF.

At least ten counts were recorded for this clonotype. The CDR3 bases are TGTGCCAGCAGCCAAGGACAGGACCAAAGGGGACTAGCGGGCAATACGCAGTATTTT. This sequence encodes CASSQGQDQRGLAGNTQYF. The chain employs TRBV7-8 and TRBJ2-3; 12 nucleotides line up with TRBD2. The CDR3 covers 19 residues. J gave up 7 bases and V 5 bases, and 19 bases lay outside the gene matches. Germline assignment: CDR1 SGHVS and CDR2 FQNEAQ.

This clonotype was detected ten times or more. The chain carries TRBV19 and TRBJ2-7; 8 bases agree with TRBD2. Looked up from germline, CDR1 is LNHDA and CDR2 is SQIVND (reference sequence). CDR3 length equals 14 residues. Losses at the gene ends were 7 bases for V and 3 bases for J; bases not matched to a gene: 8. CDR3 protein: CASTTREGLYEQYV. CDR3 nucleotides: TGTGCCAGTACCACTCGGGAGGGGCTCTACGAGCAGTACGTC.

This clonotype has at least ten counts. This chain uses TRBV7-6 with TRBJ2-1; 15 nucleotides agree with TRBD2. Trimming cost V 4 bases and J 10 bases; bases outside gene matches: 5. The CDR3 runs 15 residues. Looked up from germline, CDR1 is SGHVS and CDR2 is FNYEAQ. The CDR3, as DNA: TGTGCCAGCAGCTCCTCCGGGACTAGCGGGGGGGAGCAGTTCTTC. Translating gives CASSSSGTSGGEQFF.

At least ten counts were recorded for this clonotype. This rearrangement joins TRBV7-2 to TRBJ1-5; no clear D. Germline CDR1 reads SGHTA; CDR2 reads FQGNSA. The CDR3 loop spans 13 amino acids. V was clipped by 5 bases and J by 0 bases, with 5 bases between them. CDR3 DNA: TGTGCCAGCAGCCCCTCTAGCAATCAGCCCCAGCATTTT. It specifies CASSPSSNQPQHF.

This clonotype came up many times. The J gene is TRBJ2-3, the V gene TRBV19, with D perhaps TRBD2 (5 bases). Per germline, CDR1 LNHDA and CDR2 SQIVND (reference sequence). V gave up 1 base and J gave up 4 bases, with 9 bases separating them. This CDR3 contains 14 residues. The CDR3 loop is CASSIGGLPDTQYF. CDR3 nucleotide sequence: TGTGCCAGTAGTATAGGAGGGCTCCCAGATACGCAGTATTTT.

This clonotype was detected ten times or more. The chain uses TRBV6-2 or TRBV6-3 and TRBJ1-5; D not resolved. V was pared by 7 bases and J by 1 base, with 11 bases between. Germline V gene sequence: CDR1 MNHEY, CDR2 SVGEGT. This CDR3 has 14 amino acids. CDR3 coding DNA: TGTGCCAGCACCCAATATTCCAGCAATCAGCCCCAGCATTTT. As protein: CASTQYSSNQPQHF.

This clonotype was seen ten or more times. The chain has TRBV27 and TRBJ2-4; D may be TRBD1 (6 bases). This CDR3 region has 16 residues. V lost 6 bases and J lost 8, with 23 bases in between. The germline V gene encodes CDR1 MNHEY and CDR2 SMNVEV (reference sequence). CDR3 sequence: CASRLHAGDGVDIQYF. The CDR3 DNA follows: TGTGCCAGCAGACTTCACGCAGGGGATGGGGTAGACATTCAGTACTTC.

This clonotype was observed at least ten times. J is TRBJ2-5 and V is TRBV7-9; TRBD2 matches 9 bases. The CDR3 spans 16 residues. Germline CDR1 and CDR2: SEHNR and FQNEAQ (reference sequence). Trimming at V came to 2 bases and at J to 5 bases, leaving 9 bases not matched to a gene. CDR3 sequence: CASSLMPSGELETQYF. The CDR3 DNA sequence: TGTGCCAGCAGCTTAATGCCTAGCGGGGAGCTGGAGACCCAGTACTTC.

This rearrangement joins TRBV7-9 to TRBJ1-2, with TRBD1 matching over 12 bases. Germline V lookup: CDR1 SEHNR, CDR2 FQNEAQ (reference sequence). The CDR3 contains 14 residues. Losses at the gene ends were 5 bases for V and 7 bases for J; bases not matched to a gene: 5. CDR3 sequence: CASSLGQGASGYTF. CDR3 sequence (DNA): TGTGCCAGCAGCCTGGGACAGGGGGCGAGTGGCTACACCTTC. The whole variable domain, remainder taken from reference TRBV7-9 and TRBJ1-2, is DTGVSQNPRHKITKRGQNVTFRCDPISEHNRLYWYRQTLGQGPEFLTYFQNEAQLEKSRLLSDRFSAERPKGSFSTLEIQRTEQGDSAMYLCASSLGQGASGYTFGSGTRLTVV.

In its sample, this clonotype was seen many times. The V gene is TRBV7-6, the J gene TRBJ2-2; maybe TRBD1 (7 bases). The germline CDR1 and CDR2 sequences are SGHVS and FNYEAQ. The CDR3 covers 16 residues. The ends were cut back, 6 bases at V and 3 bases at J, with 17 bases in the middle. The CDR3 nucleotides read TGTGCCAGCAGAAATCCGCGGGACAGTTACACCGGGGAGCTGTTTTTT. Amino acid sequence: CASRNPRDSYTGELFF.

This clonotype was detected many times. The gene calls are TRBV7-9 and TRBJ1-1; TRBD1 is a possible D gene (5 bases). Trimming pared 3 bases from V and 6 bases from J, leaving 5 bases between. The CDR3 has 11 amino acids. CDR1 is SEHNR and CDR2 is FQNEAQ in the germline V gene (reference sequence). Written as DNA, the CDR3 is TGTGCCAGCAGCTTGACAGCTGAAGCTTTCTTT. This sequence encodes CASSLTAEAFF.

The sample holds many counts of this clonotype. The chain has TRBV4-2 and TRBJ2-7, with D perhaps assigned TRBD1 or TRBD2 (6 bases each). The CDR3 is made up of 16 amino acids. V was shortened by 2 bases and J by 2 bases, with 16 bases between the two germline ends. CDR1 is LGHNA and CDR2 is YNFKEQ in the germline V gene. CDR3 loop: CASSQISGASTYEQYF. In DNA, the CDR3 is TGTGCCAGCAGCCAAATCTCGGGGGCCTCTACCTACGAGCAGTACTTC.

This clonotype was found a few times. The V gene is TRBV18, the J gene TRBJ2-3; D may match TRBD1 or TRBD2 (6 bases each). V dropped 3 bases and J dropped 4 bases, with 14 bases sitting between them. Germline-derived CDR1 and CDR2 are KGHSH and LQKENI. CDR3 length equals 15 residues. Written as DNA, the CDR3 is TGTGCCAGCTCACCTCTTTCCGGGGGCGCAGATACGCAGTATTTT. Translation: CASSPLSGGADTQYF.

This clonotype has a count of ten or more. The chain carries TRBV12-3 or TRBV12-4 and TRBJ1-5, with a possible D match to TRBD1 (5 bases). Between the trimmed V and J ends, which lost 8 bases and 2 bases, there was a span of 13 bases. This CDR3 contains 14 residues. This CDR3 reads CASSQGLGNQPQHF. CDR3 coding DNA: TGTGCCAGCTCCCAGGGCCTGGGCAATCAGCCCCAGCATTTT.

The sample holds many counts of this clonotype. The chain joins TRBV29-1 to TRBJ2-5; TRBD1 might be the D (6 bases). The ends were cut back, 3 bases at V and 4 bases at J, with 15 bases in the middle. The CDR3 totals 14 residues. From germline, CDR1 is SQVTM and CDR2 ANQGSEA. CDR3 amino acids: CSVELPGHLETQYF. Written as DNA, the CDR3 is TGCAGCGTTGAGCTACCGGGACACCTAGAGACCCAGTACTTC.

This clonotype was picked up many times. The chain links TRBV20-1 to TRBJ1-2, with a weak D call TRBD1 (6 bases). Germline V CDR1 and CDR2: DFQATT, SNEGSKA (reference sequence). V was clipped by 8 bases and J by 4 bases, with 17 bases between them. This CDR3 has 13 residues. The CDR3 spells CSTLRQAPYGYTF. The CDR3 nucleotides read TGCAGTACTTTACGACAGGCGCCCTATGGCTACACCTTC.

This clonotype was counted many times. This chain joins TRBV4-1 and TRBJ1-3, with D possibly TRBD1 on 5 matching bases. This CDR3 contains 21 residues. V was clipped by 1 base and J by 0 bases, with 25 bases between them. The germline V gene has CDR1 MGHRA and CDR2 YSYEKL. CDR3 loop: CASSQVWSSPETASSGNTIYF. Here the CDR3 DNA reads TGCGCCAGCAGCCAAGTTTGGAGCTCTCCAGAGACAGCGAGCTCTGGAAACACCATATATTTT.